Reported below is one TCR beta chain. Its cognate antigen is unknown. 60 Vbeta and 13 Jbeta primers were used in PCR. Sequencing was performed with immunoSEQ multiplex PCR; in TCRdb, only in-frame clones are kept and a portion is missing. The sample holds approximately 120,000 clones, 70% to 80% seen once. The CDR3 is made up of 14 amino acids. V dropped 5 bases and J dropped 6 bases, with 18 bases sitting between them. Germline CDR1 is SGHNT and CDR2 is YYREEE (reference sequence). The entry originates in a study of cytomegalovirus exposure and HLA in healthy donors. Study context: A previous analysis identified approximately 120 million unique TCR beta sequences derived from 180 million or so T cells. General study results and limits: The authors enumerated around 150 TCR beta chains as linked to cytomegalovirus. Association of some 18,000 TCR beta sequences with HLA alleles was found at 0.05 false discovery rate in a later analysis. Sequence variants that were highly shared formed a cluster that was likely a sequencing artifact.

The TCR originated in a woman aged 40-49 years in good health and CMV-seropositive. Source material: PBMCs. This chain joins TRBV5-4 and TRBJ2-7; TRBD2 might be the D (6 bases). The CDR3 reads CASRRAGPRSEQYF. DNA of the CDR3: TGTGCCAGCAGGCGTGCGGGACCCCGCAGCGAGCAGTACTTC. Full variable domain (rest looked up from reference TRBV5-4 and TRBJ2-7): ETGVTQSPTHLIKTRGQQVTLRCSSQSGHNTVSWYQQALGQGPQFIFQYYREEENGRGNFPPRFSGLQFPNYSSELNVNALELDDSALYLCASRRAGPRSEQYFGPGTRLTVT.